Here is one TCR beta chain with its context. The antigen is not known. The data derive from a study of radiation and T cells in renal cell carcinoma. Overall study context: Nephrectomy followed 15 Gy stereotactic body radiation by 4 weeks.

Specified time point: baseline pretreatment blood. Treatment in this sample: 15 Gy SBRT to primary tumor, nephrectomy 4 weeks later. Clear cell pathology was present in this patient's renal cell carcinoma. The table came from immunoSEQ multiplex PCR; TCRdb's copy has only in-frame clones and leaves some out. The data hold 130,000 to 150,000 clones, with 88% observed a single time. V lost 3 bases and J 5 bases, leaving 18 bases between the germline ends. Looked up from germline, CDR1 is KGHSH and CDR2 is LQKENI. There are 16 residues in the CDR3. Study-wide results and limits: Top tumor clonotypes rose in blood 2 weeks post-radiation, then contracted.

This TCR came from a woman aged 70 to 79 with renal cell carcinoma. The sample consisted of blood, taken from a patient whose treatment included radiotherapy and nephrectomy. The chain uses TRBV18 and TRBJ2-3; D is possibly TRBD1 (5 bases). CDR3 in DNA: TGTGCCAGCTCACCTTTCATGGGCAGGGTTGGAGATACGCAGTATTTT. Encoded protein: CASSPFMGRVGDTQYF.